This T cell receptor beta chain was captured by sequencing in a study of T cells after yellow fever vaccination. The study, taken as a whole, reports: FACS-sorted repertoires could harbor abundant contaminating bulk-population clonotypes. Clones that expanded after primary vaccination mostly reappeared after the booster (around 96% CD4, approximately 87% CD8). When the response was secondary, it was weaker but reached its peak faster, day 5 versus 15.

Per the germline V gene, CDR1 is LGHNA and CDR2 is YNFKEQ. CDR3 size: 15 residues. Trimming left V 11 bases short and J 0 bases short, with 17 bases between. This clonotype was counted only a few times. Its target is not known. TCRdb reanalysed the 5' RACE reads using MiXCR and keeps one entry per CDR3 protein. The profile shows around 250,000 distinct CDR3 sequences, around 5.2% of them singletons. The origin of this receptor is a man aged 18-30 years who received the YFV17D yellow fever vaccine. This material consisted of CD4+ T cells sorted from PBMCs, taken on the day of the yellow fever booster vaccination. This rearrangement joins TRBV4-2 to TRBJ2-1, with D perhaps being TRBD1 or TRBD2 (5 bases each). CDR3 amino acids: CALRTGDGSYNEQFF. DNA for the CDR3: TGTGCCCTGCGTACTGGGGACGGCTCCTACAATGAGCAGTTCTTC.